Described below is a single TCR beta chain sequence and its context. Its antigen is undetermined. This sample stems from a study of post-analysis software for immune sequencing data. For the study at large: Multiple sclerosis in the patients followed relapsing-remitting, secondary progressive and progressive-relapsing courses.

TCR beta cDNA libraries included unique molecular identifiers. TCRdb analysed the PCR reads with MiXCR anew, one entry per CDR3 protein. The sample lists some 800,000 distinct CDR3 sequences, around 42% seen once, with roughly 5% in the top ten. Study conclusions and caveats: Same-batch samples co-clustered strongly by F measure. The study found significantly lower normalized Chao1 diversity in multiple sclerosis patients than in controls.

This clonotype was obtained from a girl between 5 and 17 years old with multiple sclerosis. The sample taken for sequencing was blood.

The CDR3 bases are TGTGCCAGCAGCGGGGACAGGGGCCACGACTATGGCTACACCTTC. Amino acid sequence: CASSGDRGHDYGYTF. The rearrangement uses TRBV7-9 and TRBJ1-2, with 10 bases lining up with TRBD1. This CDR3 is built from 15 residues. CDR1 SEHNR and CDR2 FQNEAQ come from the germline V gene (reference sequence). V lost 5 bases, J lost 3 bases, and 6 bases stayed unmatched.